These 20 T cell receptor beta chains share one sample of origin, sequenced in a study of PD-1 blockade in mismatch repair-deficient tumors. Method: immunoSEQ multiplex PCR; TCRdb's copy keeps in-frame clones and lacks some. The table records some 45,000 clones, 65% to 80% of them present only once. The specimen comprised PBMCs, sampled before pembrolizumab treatment. The receptors were sampled from an adult with mismatch repair-deficient cancer.

This clone is a singleton in its sample. V usage is TRBV5-6 and J usage is TRBJ2-3, with D possibly being TRBD1 or TRBD2 (5 bases each). Germline V gene sequence: CDR1 SGHDT, CDR2 YYEEEE. V lost 0 bases to trimming and J lost 1 base, with 12 bases between them. The CDR3 spans 16 residues. The CDR3 spells CASSLEVEGRTDTQYF. The CDR3 region has the DNA TGTGCCAGCAGCTTGGAAGTAGAGGGACGCACAGATACGCAGTATTTT.

The chain has TRBV29-1 and TRBJ2-7; possible D gene TRBD1, 6 bases. The CDR3 spans 12 residues. Between the trimmed V and J ends, which lost 7 bases and 1 base, there was a span of 11 bases. The germline CDR1 and CDR2 sequences are SQVTM and ANQGSEA. The CDR3 nucleotides read TGCAGCGCAGCGACAGGATCCTACGAGCAGTACTTC. Amino acid sequence: CSAATGSYEQYF.

This clone was counted a few times. This chain links TRBV7-2 with TRBJ2-7, with unresolved D. In germline, CDR1 is SGHTA, CDR2 FQGNSA. The CDR3 is made up of 15 amino acids. V was clipped by 2 bases and J by 3 bases, with 14 bases between them. The CDR3 region is CASSLRGPSLYEQYF. CDR3 coding DNA: TGTGCCAGCAGCTTAAGAGGCCCGAGCCTCTACGAGCAGTACTTC.

The CDR3 region is CASNPDRGGNIQYF. CDR3 sequence (DNA): TGTGCCAGCAACCCGGACAGGGGAGGTAACATTCAGTACTTC. The J gene is TRBJ2-4, the V gene TRBV7-2; 9 nucleotides align to TRBD1. CDR3 length: 14 amino acids. J lost 7 bases, V lost 7 bases, and 8 bases had no gene match. Germline V gene lookup returns CDR1 SGHTA and CDR2 FQGNSA.

The chain recombines TRBV11-3 with TRBJ2-7; 8 bases fit TRBD1. Germline V gene data show CDR1 as SGHNT and CDR2 as YENEEA. V lost 4 bases, J lost 2 bases, and 7 bases stayed unmatched. This CDR3 contains 15 residues. CDR3 bases: TGTGCCAGCAGCTCAGCCGGGACAGGACCCTACGAGCAGTACTTC. It codes for CASSSAGTGPYEQYF.

The chain carries TRBV4-3 and TRBJ2-7; D might be TRBD2 (6 bases). The length of the CDR3 is 17 residues. V was shortened by 3 bases and J by 2 bases, with 20 bases between the two germline ends. In germline, CDR1 is LGHNA, CDR2 YSLEER. This CDR3 reads CASSQRHVLAPAYEQYF. CDR3 nucleotide sequence: TGCGCCAGCAGCCAGAGGCATGTACTAGCTCCCGCCTACGAGCAGTACTTC.

The chain links TRBV19 to TRBJ2-5; 8 nucleotides match TRBD1. CDR1 and CDR2 from the germline V gene are LNHDA and SQIVND (reference sequence). The CDR3 is made up of 14 amino acids. The J segment lost 2 bases and the V segment lost 3 bases, leaving 2 bases of the junction unmatched. The chain's CDR3 is CASSIGDRQETQYF. The CDR3 nucleotides read TGTGCCAGTAGTATTGGGGACAGGCAAGAGACCCAGTACTTC.

V is TRBV10-3 and J is TRBJ2-3; 13 bases match TRBD2. CDR3 length equals 17 residues. Germline CDR1 reads ENHRY; CDR2 reads SYGVKD. J lost 2 bases, V lost 11 bases, and 13 bases had no gene match. Here the CDR3 DNA reads TGTGCCGGAAGGGGAGGACTAGCGGGAGCGGCCACAGATACGCAGTATTTT. Protein product: CAGRGGLAGAATDTQYF.

This sequence joins TRBV16 and TRBJ2-3; 8 bases align to TRBD2. This CDR3 region has 16 residues. The germline V gene encodes CDR1 KGHSY and CDR2 FQNENV. Germline trimming cut 3 bases from V and 3 bases from J; bases unmatched to any gene: 8. The CDR3 sequence is CASSHKAGARTDTQYF. CDR3 coding DNA: TGTGCCAGCAGCCATAAAGCGGGAGCGAGGACAGATACGCAGTATTTT.

The rearrangement joins TRBV18 to TRBJ1-3; D is uncertain. The germline gives CDR1 KGHSH, CDR2 LQKENI. V lost 3 bases, J lost 0 bases, and 12 bases lay in between. The length of the CDR3 is 16 residues. The CDR3 spells CASSPYLGGSGNTIYF. The CDR3 nucleotides are TGTGCCAGCTCACCCTACCTCGGTGGCTCTGGAAACACCATATATTTT.

This sequence joins TRBV9 and TRBJ2-3; perhaps TRBD2 as D (6 bases). Germline V lookup: CDR1 SGDLS, CDR2 YYNGEE. Trimming took 3 bases from V and 6 from J, leaving 8 bases between them. The CDR3 is 12 amino acids. CDR3 loop: CASSGGEDTQYF. The CDR3 DNA sequence: TGTGCCAGCAGCGGGGGGGAGGATACGCAGTATTTT.

The chain combines TRBV11-3 with TRBJ2-5; 7 bases map to TRBD2. The V gene end was trimmed by 6 bases and the J gene end by 5 bases; junction bases not matched to a gene: 9. There are 14 residues in the CDR3. The germline CDR1 and CDR2 sequences are SGHNT and YENEEA. The CDR3 DNA follows: TGTGCCAGCAGTTCACAGACTAGCTGGGAGACCCAGTACTTC. Encoded protein: CASSSQTSWETQYF.

J is TRBJ2-1 and V is TRBV7-6; the match to TRBD2 covers 8 bases. V shed 5 bases, J shed 5 bases, and the junction held 8 bases outside the gene matches. The CDR3 totals 15 residues. The germline gives CDR1 SGHVS, CDR2 FNYEAQ. In DNA, the CDR3 is TGTGCCAGCAGCAGAATCGGGACTAGAAACAATGAGCAGTTCTTC. Its protein is CASSRIGTRNNEQFF.

This clone has more than one count but fewer than ten. The genes are TRBV7-3 and TRBJ2-2; unclear D gene. CDR1 and CDR2 (germline): SGHTA, FQGTGA. V lost 0 bases, J lost 0 bases, and 11 bases lay in between. This CDR3 is 17 amino acids long. The DNA of the CDR3 is TGTGCCAGCAGCTTAACGATGGGTAAAGCGAACACCGGGGAGCTGTTTTTT. Translation gives CASSLTMGKANTGELFF.

This clone was detected only once. The rearrangement joins TRBV10-3 to TRBJ1-4; no clear D. The V and J ends lost 3 bases and 5 bases respectively, with 7 bases between them. The CDR3 runs 13 residues. Germline values: CDR1 ENHRY, CDR2 SYGVKD. CDR3 in DNA: TGTGCCATCAGTGATAGGGCAAATGAAAAACTGTTTTTT. It codes for CAISDRANEKLFF.

The J gene is TRBJ2-5, the V gene TRBV4-1; the D gene could be TRBD1 or TRBD2 (5 bases each). Germline-derived CDR1 and CDR2 are MGHRA and YSYEKL. CDR3 size: 15 residues. The germline V and J ends were trimmed by 1 base and 4 bases, with 13 bases remaining between them. The CDR3 DNA is TGCGCCAGCAGCCAAGTCCAAGGGACGGGAGAGACCCAGTACTTC. This gives the protein CASSQVQGTGETQYF.

This clone was counted a few times. CDR3: CASSVFGGTEAFF. The CDR3 coding sequence is TGTGCCAGCAGTGTCTTCGGGGGCACTGAAGCTTTCTTT. This chain connects TRBV2 to TRBJ1-1; a weak D match, TRBD1 (5 bases). Germline assignment: CDR1 SNHLY and CDR2 FYNNEI. The CDR3 spans 13 residues. V was trimmed by 4 bases and J by 4 bases, leaving 10 bases between them.

A few counts support this clone. This sequence joins TRBV9 and TRBJ2-2; D ambiguous. The V end lost 0 bases, the J end lost 2 bases, and 11 bases lay between the germline ends. The CDR3 totals 16 residues. The germline CDR1 and CDR2 sequences are SGDLS and YYNGEE. This chain's CDR3 is CASSVAMAANTGELFF. The CDR3 region has the DNA TGTGCCAGCAGCGTAGCTATGGCAGCCAACACCGGGGAGCTGTTTTTT. Filled out from reference TRBV9 and TRBJ2-2, the complete variable domain reads DSGVTQTPKHLITATGQRVTLRCSPRSGDLSVYWYQQSLDQGLQFLIQYYNGEERAKGNILERFSAQQFPDLHSELNLSSLELGDSALYFCASSVAMAANTGELFFGEGSRLTVL.

This clone was detected only a few times. The V gene is TRBV4-3, the J gene TRBJ2-1, with 10 bases that match TRBD2. J lost 5 bases, V lost 0 bases, and 10 bases had no gene match. The V gene's germline CDR1 is LGHNA and CDR2 YSLEER. CDR3 length: 18 amino acids. The CDR3 bases are TGCGCCAGCAGCCAAGACGGGGAATCTAGCGGGAGCCACAATGAGCAGTTCTTC. Amino acid sequence: CASSQDGESSGSHNEQFF.

CDR3 in amino acids: CATKQTGTSNVAFF. In DNA, the CDR3 is TGTGCCACCAAGCAAACCGGGACCTCAAATGTGGCTTTCTTT. The gene calls are TRBV7-3 and TRBJ1-1; possible D gene TRBD1, 5 bases. CDR3 length: 14 amino acids. The ends were cut back, 10 bases at V and 11 bases at J, with 26 bases in the middle. The germline V gene encodes CDR1 SGHTA and CDR2 FQGTGA.